Below, 20 T cell receptor beta chains from the same sample are listed, as sequenced in a study of blood T cell repertoires in COVID-19. Clones were read by immunoSEQ multiplex PCR, and TCRdb kept only the in-frame ones, dropping some. The sample carries approximately 140,000 clones, over 80% recorded once. What was sequenced was peripheral blood. The receptors come from a man aged 40-55 years with active or convalescent COVID-19.

The J gene is TRBJ2-5, the V gene TRBV4-1, with 7 bases matching TRBD1. Germline V gives CDR1 MGHRA, CDR2 YSYEKL. The CDR3 sequence is 16 residues long. The V segment lost 4 bases and the J segment 4 bases; nucleotides outside the gene matches: 12. CDR3 nucleotide sequence: TGCGCCAGCAGCCGAGACCTGACAGGGATTGGAGAGACCCAGTACTTC. Its protein is CASSRDLTGIGETQYF.

In its sample, this clone was seen once. The chain is built from TRBV20-1 and TRBJ1-1; no firm D call. This CDR3 has 11 residues. Germline assignment: CDR1 DFQATT and CDR2 SNEGSKA (reference sequence). V gave up 3 bases and J gave up 3 bases, with 5 bases separating them. This chain's CDR3 is CSASADTEAFF. The CDR3 coding sequence is TGCAGTGCTAGCGCGGACACTGAAGCTTTCTTT.

The chain combines TRBV9 with TRBJ2-3, with TRBD2 as a possible D gene (5 bases). Trimming removed 0 bases from V and 5 bases from J, with 10 bases in between. The CDR3 contains 14 residues. Germline CDR1 and CDR2: SGDLS and YYNGEE. The CDR3 DNA reads as TGTGCCAGCAGCGTAGCGGGGTTGGGAGATACGCAGTATTTT. This codes for CASSVAGLGDTQYF.

The genes are TRBV30 and TRBJ2-7, with D perhaps TRBD2 (5 bases). V lost 3 bases, J lost 2 bases, and 14 bases lay in between. Germline-derived CDR1 and CDR2 are GTSNPN and SVGIG (reference sequence). The CDR3 runs 14 residues. The CDR3 coding sequence is TGTGCCTGGAGGGACTCCCTAAGGACCTACGAGCAGTACTTC. It specifies CAWRDSLRTYEQYF.

This clone appeared a single time. V is TRBV7-8 and J is TRBJ1-5, with D hard to call. V lost 1 base and J lost 6, with 7 bases in between. From germline, CDR1 is SGHVS and CDR2 FQNEAQ. The CDR3 runs 13 residues. The CDR3 bases are TGTGCCAGCAGCTTAGGCGGGATTCAGCCCCAGCATTTT. Encoded protein: CASSLGGIQPQHF.

The rearrangement uses TRBV7-2 and TRBJ1-5, with 11 bases fitting TRBD1. The V segment lost 3 bases and the J segment 6 bases; nucleotides outside the gene matches: 4. The CDR3 is 15 residues long. Germline CDR1 is SGHTA and CDR2 is FQGNSA. The CDR3 is CASSLGQGGGQPQHF. For the CDR3, the DNA is TGTGCCAGCAGCTTGGGACAGGGGGGAGGTCAGCCCCAGCATTTT. The variable domain in full, with the rest retrieved from reference TRBV7-2 and TRBJ1-5, is GAGVSQSPSNKVTEKGKDVELRCDPISGHTALYWYRQSLGQGLEFLIYFQGNSAPDKSGLPSDRFSAERTGGSVSTLTIQRTQQEDSAVYLCASSLGQGGGQPQHFGDGTRLSIL.

The chain employs TRBV12-2 and TRBJ1-1; the table's TRBD1 call for D was not verified on the DNA. TRBV12-2 is deemed a pseudogene. The CDR3 totals 13 residues. Here the CDR3 reads CASRQGTNTEAFF. CDR3 bases: TGTGCAAGTCGCCAGGGTACGAACACTGAAGCTTTCTTT.

This chain uses TRBV24-1 with TRBJ2-3; 9 bases are a match to TRBD2. V gave up 3 bases and J gave up 4 bases; unmatched junction bases: 7. Per germline, CDR1 KGHDR and CDR2 SFDVKD. The CDR3 runs to 16 residues. CDR3 loop: CATSDRGGGASDTQYF. CDR3 DNA: TGTGCCACCAGTGATCGAGGCGGGGGGGCATCAGATACGCAGTATTTT.

This chain connects TRBV19 to TRBJ1-4; a weak D match, TRBD1 (6 bases). CDR1 and CDR2 (germline): LNHDA, SQIVND (reference sequence). This CDR3 region has 14 residues. Trimming cost V 3 bases and J 14 bases, with 19 bases left between them. The CDR3: CASSIVPGVGALFF. CDR3 in DNA: TGTGCCAGTAGTATTGTTCCAGGGGTGGGAGCGCTGTTTTTT.

This chain links TRBV7-9 with TRBJ1-5, with D hard to call. V shed 0 bases and J shed 7 bases, with 10 bases lying between them. Looked up from germline, CDR1 is SEHNR and CDR2 is FQNEAQ (reference sequence). The CDR3 is made up of 14 amino acids. CDR3 DNA sequence: TGTGCCAGCAGCTTAGCAGGGTCGGGACAGCCCCAGCATTTT. Protein: CASSLAGSGQPQHF.

This sequence joins TRBV19 and TRBJ1-1; the D is unclear. This CDR3 contains 13 residues. Trimming left V 7 bases short and J 1 base short, with 10 bases between. The germline CDR1 and CDR2 sequences are LNHDA and SQIVND (reference sequence). DNA for the CDR3: TGTGCCAGTACAGAGGGATGGAACACTGAAGCTTTCTTT. The encoded protein is CASTEGWNTEAFF.

The J gene is TRBJ1-4, the V gene TRBV7-3; tentatively, D is TRBD1 (6 bases). Germline values: CDR1 SGHTA, CDR2 FQGTGA. CDR3 size: 16 residues. Trimming pared 4 bases from V and 0 bases from J, leaving 12 bases between. CDR3 loop: CASSSRTEATNEKLFF. Written as DNA, the CDR3 is TGTGCCAGCAGCTCGAGGACAGAGGCAACTAATGAAAAACTGTTTTTT.

The rearrangement uses TRBV7-8 and TRBJ2-1; TRBD2 matches at 10 bases. CDR3 length: 17 residues. The V gene's germline CDR1 is SGHVS and CDR2 FQNEAQ. J gave up 0 bases and V 5 bases, and 7 bases lay outside the gene matches. The CDR3: CASSRGASGSSYNEQFF. The CDR3 DNA reads TGTGCCAGCAGCCGAGGTGCTAGCGGGAGCTCCTACAATGAGCAGTTCTTC.

This clone was counted a single time. The rearrangement links TRBV6-5 to TRBJ1-1; possibly TRBD1 for D (6 bases). The germline V and J ends were trimmed by 5 bases and 4 bases, with 14 bases remaining between them. This CDR3 comprises 14 residues. Germline CDR1 is MNHEY and CDR2 is SVGAGI. The CDR3 sequence is CASSLRGGGTEAFF. The CDR3 DNA follows: TGTGCCAGCAGTCTGCGGGGGGGCGGCACTGAAGCTTTCTTT.

As DNA, the CDR3 is TGTGCCAGCTCACCAATAACAGGGAGGGAAAACACCATATATTTT. Translated: CASSPITGRENTIYF. V usage is TRBV18 and J usage is TRBJ1-3; a possible D gene is TRBD1 (6 bases). Trimming cost V 2 bases and J 6 bases, with 14 bases left between them. The germline V gene encodes CDR1 KGHSH and CDR2 LQKENI. This CDR3 has 15 amino acids.

As DNA, the CDR3 is TGTGCCAGTAGAACAGGGGCTAACTCCTACGAGCAGTACTTC. Translation: CASRTGANSYEQYF. The J gene is TRBJ2-7, the V gene TRBV6-5; TRBD1 matches 7 bases. J gave up 0 bases and V 9 bases, and 8 bases lay outside the gene matches. The CDR3 loop spans 14 amino acids. Germline V gene lookup returns CDR1 MNHEY and CDR2 SVGAGI.

The chain recombines TRBV4-3 with TRBJ1-1, with D possibly matching TRBD1 (6 bases). This CDR3 region has 17 residues. Germline CDR1 is LGHNA and CDR2 is YSLEER. V lost 1 base to trimming and J lost 7 bases, with 22 bases between them. This CDR3 is CASSQGIGALGAIEAFF. The DNA of the CDR3 is TGCGCCAGCAGCCAAGGAATTGGCGCGTTGGGGGCCATTGAAGCTTTCTTT.

The chain joins TRBV7-3 to TRBJ1-6; D might be TRBD1 (5 bases). Germline V gene lookup returns CDR1 SGHTA and CDR2 FQGTGA. V was pared by 1 base and J by 9 bases, with 22 bases between. The CDR3 extends over 18 amino acids. The CDR3 coding sequence is TGTGCCAGCAGCTTAAGGTTTGAGTCAGGGAGGGCTTCTTCACCCCTCCACTTT. As protein: CASSLRFESGRASSPLHF.

The chain links TRBV3-1 (or the pseudogene TRBV3-2) to TRBJ1-3; 7 nucleotides match TRBD1. The CDR3 is 15 amino acids. V shed 2 bases and J 1 base; nucleotides not matched to a gene: 2. Per germline, CDR1 LGHDT and CDR2 YNNKEL (reference sequence). CDR3 amino acids: CASSQSGGSGNTIYF. The CDR3 DNA sequence: TGTGCCAGCAGCCAATCAGGGGGATCTGGAAACACCATATATTTT.

The V and J genes are TRBV3-1 (or the pseudogene TRBV3-2) and TRBJ2-3; 8 bases are shared with TRBD1. This CDR3 is built from 16 residues. From germline, CDR1 is LGHDT and CDR2 YNNKEL (reference sequence). V shed 4 bases and J 2 bases; nucleotides not matched to a gene: 8. CDR3 in amino acids: CASSRGQVWTTDTQYF. The DNA for the CDR3 is TGTGCCAGCAGCCGGGGACAGGTTTGGACCACAGATACGCAGTATTTT.